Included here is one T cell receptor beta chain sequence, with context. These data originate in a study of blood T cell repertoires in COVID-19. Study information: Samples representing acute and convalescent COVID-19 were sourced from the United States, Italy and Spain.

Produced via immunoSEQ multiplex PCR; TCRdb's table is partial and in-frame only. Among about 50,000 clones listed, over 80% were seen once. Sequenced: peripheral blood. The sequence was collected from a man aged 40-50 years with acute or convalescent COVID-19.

The CDR3 DNA is TGTGCCATCCTACGAACTAGCGGGGGTCTAGCCAAAAACATTCAGTACTTC. Residues: CAILRTSGGLAKNIQYF. The genes are TRBV2 and TRBJ2-4; 11 nucleotides match TRBD2. There are 17 residues in the CDR3. Germline V gene sequence: CDR1 SNHLY, CDR2 FYNNEI. J gave up 0 bases and V 10 bases, and 11 bases lay outside the gene matches.